Listed below are T cell receptor beta chains from one sample, sequenced in a study of control samples from healthy donors and cancer patients. The method was immunoSEQ multiplex PCR; TCRdb's version includes in-frame clones alone and lacks a portion of them. The sample shows 50,000 or so clones, roughly 95% of them seen only once. The specimen was blood. The receptors derive from a woman under 30 in good health. The CDR3 runs from the conserved cysteine through the conserved F or W. A D gene is named only where the DNA matches it firmly. A clone size is listed for some rows: how often the clone was seen (once, few, many), or a class if it is expanded.

>TRBD1|-|14|TRBV19|TRBJ1-1
CASSTGTGMTEAFF
TGTGCCAGTAGTACTGGGACAGGGATGACTGAAGCTTTCTTT
>TRBD1|-|14|TRBV11-2|TRBJ2-7
CASSLVTGGYEQYF
TGTGCCAGCAGCTTAGTGACAGGGGGTTACGAGCAGTACTTC
>TRBD1|-|15|TRBV30|TRBJ1-2
CASKTGVGESYGYTF
TGTGCCTCCAAGACAGGGGTGGGAGAGAGCTATGGCTACACCTTC
>-|-|13|TRBV30|TRBJ1-1
CAWSGITGTEAFF
TGTGCCTGGAGTGGAATCACGGGCACTGAAGCTTTCTTT
>TRBD1|-|14|TRBV4-1|TRBJ2-7
CASSHGTGAYEQYF
TGCGCCAGCAGCCACGGGACAGGGGCCTACGAGCAGTACTTC
>-|-|15|TRBV20-1|TRBJ1-1
CSASRGEDWGTEAFF
TGCAGTGCTAGTAGAGGGGAAGATTGGGGCACTGAAGCTTTCTTT
>-|few|17|TRBV24-1|TRBJ2-2
CATSDLRGDPNTGELFF
TGTGCCACCAGTGATTTGCGAGGGGACCCAAACACCGGGGAGCTGTTTTTT
>TRBD1|-|14|TRBV5-5|TRBJ2-3
CASSFGTVTDTQYF
TGTGCCAGCAGCTTTGGGACAGTCACAGATACGCAGTATTTT
>TRBD1|-|14|TRBV6-6|TRBJ2-2
CASSLQGAGGELFF
TGTGCCAGCAGCCTTCAGGGGGCGGGCGGGGAGCTGTTTTTT
>-|-|16|TRBV7-6|TRBJ2-5
CASSLVGGGLPETQYF
TGTGCCAGCAGCTTAGTGGGTGGTGGACTACCAGAGACCCAGTACTTC
>-|-|13|TRBV6-5|TRBJ1-3
CASRPRSGNTIYF
TGTGCCAGCAGGCCCCGCTCTGGAAACACCATATATTTT
>-|-|13|TRBV6-7|TRBJ1-2
CASSYLSPDGYTF
TGTGCCAGCAGTTACTTGAGCCCGGATGGCTACACCTTC
>-|-|15|TRBV2|TRBJ1-4
CASSLGSLNSEKLFF
TGTGCCAGCAGCCTGGGTTCTCTTAATTCTGAAAAACTGTTTTTT
>-|-|14|TRBV5-6|TRBJ1-1
CASSLVGANTEAFF
TGTGCCAGCAGCTTGGTCGGAGCGAACACTGAAGCTTTCTTT
>-|-|14|TRBV2|TRBJ1-2
CASSVHPQDSGYTF
TGTGCCAGCAGCGTCCACCCCCAGGACAGTGGCTACACCTTC
>TRBD1|-|14|TRBV27|TRBJ2-7
CASSWGDRGYEQYF
TGTGCCAGCAGTTGGGGGGACAGGGGGTACGAGCAGTACTTC
>-|-|13|TRBV11-2|TRBJ1-1
CASSFDSVLEAFF
TGTGCCAGCAGCTTCGACAGCGTCCTGGAAGCTTTCTTT
>TRBD2|-|14|TRBV5-1|TRBJ2-3
CASNPGGNTDTQYF
TGCGCCAGCAACCCCGGGGGGAACACAGATACGCAGTATTTT
>-|-|13|TRBV7-9|TRBJ2-7
CASSLGGGDPQYF
TGTGCCAGCAGCTTAGGCGGCGGGGACCCTCAGTACTTC
>-|-|12|TRBV29-1|TRBJ1-2
CSLSAGEYGYTF
TGCAGCCTGTCGGCGGGGGAGTATGGCTACACCTTC
>-|-|12|TRBV28|TRBJ1-2
CASSLGSFGYTF
TGTGCCAGCAGTTTAGGTTCCTTTGGCTACACCTTC
>-|-|13|TRBV29-1|TRBJ1-1
CSVEDYGGTEAFF
TGCAGCGTTGAAGATTATGGAGGGACGGAAGCTTTCTTT
>-|-|15|TRBV21-1|TRBJ1-1
CASSKSRTGGTEAFF
TGTGCCAGCAGCAAAAGTCGGACAGGGGGCACTGAAGCTTTCTTT
>-|-|17|TRBV15|TRBJ1-2
CATSRDTTTGLTMGYTF
TGTGCCACCAGCAGAGATACGACCACGGGGTTAACTATGGGCTACACCTTC
>-|-|13|TRBV28|TRBJ1-1
CASSLATLTEAFF
TGTGCCAGCAGTTTGGCAACCCTCACTGAAGCTTTCTTT
>TRBD1|-|16|TRBV4-3|TRBJ2-2
CASSQDLTGGPGELFF
TGCGCCAGCAGCCAAGATTTAACAGGGGGACCGGGGGAGCTGTTTTTT
>TRBD2|once|18|TRBV18|TRBJ2-3
CASSPERTSPYLTDTQYF
TGTGCCAGCTCACCAGAACGGACTAGCCCGTACCTCACAGATACGCAGTATTTT
>-|-|15|TRBV9|TRBJ1-4
CASSVEGAENEKLFF
TGTGCCAGCAGCGTAGAAGGGGCTGAGAATGAAAAACTGTTTTTT
>-|-|13|TRBV12-3/TRBV12-4|TRBJ1-2
CASSPDLIYGYTF
TGTGCCAGCAGTCCGGATCTTATCTATGGCTACACCTTC
>-|-|17|TRBV21-1|TRBJ1-6
CASSLPRGGSSNSPLHF
TGTGCCAGCAGCCTCCCAAGGGGGGGGTCCTCTAATTCACCCCTCCACTTT
>-|-|14|TRBV18|TRBJ1-4
CASSPVRDHEKLFF
TGTGCCAGCTCACCAGTAAGGGACCATGAAAAACTGTTTTTT
>-|-|15|TRBV30|TRBJ1-5
CAWSNGSGAGGPQHF
TGTGCCTGGAGTAACGGATCGGGGGCCGGGGGGCCCCAGCATTTT
>-|-|16|TRBV5-1|TRBJ1-4
CASSFGYGGSENWLFF
TGCGCCAGCAGCTTCGGGTATGGAGGATCTGAAAATTGGCTGTTTTTT
>-|-|15|TRBV6-5|TRBJ1-6
CASSPHGTWNSPLHF
TGTGCCAGCAGCCCCCACGGGACTTGGAATTCACCCCTCCACTTT
>-|-|14|TRBV10-2|TRBJ1-1
CASSESGGGAEAFF
TGCGCCAGCAGTGAGTCGGGTGGGGGGGCAGAAGCTTTCTTT
>-|-|13|TRBV19|TRBJ1-2
CASDAGAGNGYTF
TGTGCCAGCGACGCGGGGGCGGGGAATGGCTACACCTTC
>-|-|16|TRBV3-1/TRBV3-2|TRBJ1-1
CASSQEGAAGNTEAFF
TGTGCCAGCAGCCAAGAGGGGGCTGCGGGGAACACTGAAGCTTTCTTT
>-|-|14|TRBV7-9|TRBJ1-3
CASSTSGSGNTIYF
TGTGCCAGCAGCACGTCTGGGTCCGGAAACACCATATATTTT
>-|-|16|TRBV11-2|TRBJ1-6
CASSPIGGRDNSPLHF
TGTGCCAGCAGCCCCATCGGGGGGAGGGATAATTCACCCCTCCACTTT
>-|-|16|TRBV29-1|TRBJ2-3
CSVFGGRRGMGDTQYF
TGCAGCGTCTTTGGGGGGCGCCGGGGGATGGGAGATACGCAGTATTTT
>-|-|15|TRBV27|TRBJ1-3
CASSLSGNSGNTIYF
TGTGCCAGCAGTTTATCCGGGAACTCTGGAAACACCATATATTTT
>-|once|17|TRBV10-2|TRBJ2-1
CASSESWFGSSYNEQFF
TGCGCCAGCAGTGAGTCTTGGTTCGGCAGCTCCTACAATGAGCAGTTCTTC
>-|-|14|TRBV6-5|TRBJ1-1
CAAETEAQGTEAFF
TGTGCCGCGGAGACAGAAGCTCAAGGCACTGAAGCTTTCTTT
>-|-|12|TRBV27|TRBJ1-4
CASSHPNEKLFF
TGTGCCAGCAGTCACCCTAATGAAAAACTGTTTTTT
>-|-|16|TRBV2|TRBJ1-1
CASSEARWGASTEAFF
TGTGCCAGCAGTGAAGCCCGGTGGGGGGCGTCCACTGAAGCTTTCTTT
>TRBD1|-|14|TRBV6-4|TRBJ1-1
CASSDGVGGSEAFF
TGTGCCAGCAGTGATGGGGTAGGGGGCAGCGAAGCTTTCTTT
>-|-|12|TRBV11-2|TRBJ1-1
CASIQWNTEAFF
TGTGCCAGCATACAGTGGAACACTGAAGCTTTCTTT
>TRBD2|once|15|TRBV7-9|TRBJ2-1
CASSLVGSGYNEQFF
TGTGCCAGCAGCTTAGTCGGTAGCGGGTACAATGAGCAGTTCTTC
>-|-|13|TRBV6-5|TRBJ1-1
CASRARGGTEAFF
TGTGCCAGCCGGGCGCGGGGAGGGACTGAAGCTTTCTTT
>TRBD2|-|16|TRBV5-1|TRBJ2-3
CASSLPLAGPTDTQYF
TGCGCCAGCAGTCTACCCCTAGCGGGGCCCACAGATACGCAGTATTTT
>-|-|12|TRBV5-6|TRBJ1-2
CASSLINYGYTF
TGTGCCAGCAGCTTGATTAACTATGGCTACACCTTC
>-|-|15|TRBV6-4|TRBJ2-1
CASSLRAGGPNEQFF
TGTGCCAGCTCCCTTCGAGCAGGGGGGCCCAATGAGCAGTTCTTC
>-|-|14|TRBV23-1|TRBJ1-1
CASSLGGRNTEAFF
TGCGCCAGCAGTTTGGGGGGGCGGAACACTGAAGCTTTCTTT
>TRBD2|-|13|TRBV6-5|TRBJ2-1
CASFSGWNNEQFF
TGTGCCAGCTTTAGCGGGTGGAACAATGAGCAGTTCTTC
>TRBD2|once|15|TRBV25-1|TRBJ2-3
CASSARGRSTDTQYF
TGTGCCAGCAGTGCGCGGGGGAGAAGCACAGATACGCAGTATTTT